This T cell receptor beta chain was identified in a study of cytomegalovirus exposure and HLA in healthy donors. A word on this clone: Antigen unknown.

Study-level points and caveats: Previous analysis showed most TCR beta V segments were productive about 90% or about 30% of the time.

The germline V gene has CDR1 MNHEY and CDR2 SVGAGI. This CDR3 is 14 amino acids long. The V end was cut by 10 bases, the J end by 1 base, with 14 bases between. Primers for the PCR totalled 60 Vbeta and 13 Jbeta. The table came from immunoSEQ multiplex PCR; TCRdb's copy has only in-frame clones and leaves some out. The repertoire consists of about 120,000 clones, with around 77% occurring once and the leading ten covering about 16%. The genes are TRBV6-5 and TRBJ2-1; D perhaps matches TRBD1 (8 bases). The origin of this receptor is a man aged 45-65 years in good health and CMV-seropositive. The sequenced material came from PBMCs. CDR3 coding DNA: TGTGCCACCCACAGGGGGGGATCCTACAATGAGCAGTTCTTC. Its translation is CATHRGGSYNEQFF.